The sequence of this T cell receptor beta chain was determined in a study of vaccination effects on CD4 cells after COVID-19. Findings and limits, study-wide: From healthy vaccinees, only 1 of 255 vaccine-induced clones also reacted to common cold coronaviruses.

With respect to this clone: Its matching antigen is unknown.

Antigen-specific CD4+ T cells were expanded with viral peptide pools in the ViraFEST assay before sequencing. Cultured cells yielded isolated CD4+ T cells after approximately nine days. Vaccine recipients lacked prior SARS-CoV-2 infection and had negative nucleocapsid antibodies. PBMC were cultured at under 2.5 million per well with 8 to 10 IU/ml IL-2 and 7.5 to 10 ug/ml peptides. Cultures received IL-2 medium that replaced half the medium on days 3 and 7. Trimming stripped 1 base from V and 8 bases from J, with 12 bases between. This CDR3 has 15 amino acids. CDR1 and CDR2 from the germline V gene are MGHRA and YSYEKL. TCRdb keeps only in-frame clones here, not all; method: immunoSEQ multiplex PCR. The profile shows around 60,000 clones, approximately 76% of them singletons.

The chain has TRBV4-1 and TRBJ1-6; D may be TRBD1 (6 bases). The sequencing used CD4+ T cells from PBMCs cultured with HCoV-NL63 spike peptides, collected before COVID-19 vaccination. This TCR derives from a human donor who received a COVID-19 vaccine. DNA for the CDR3: TGCGCCAGCAGCCAAGCTCCCGGGACATATTCACCCCTCCACTTT. It codes for CASSQAPGTYSPLHF.